This TCR beta chain came from a study of OX40 agonist ivuxolimab in advanced cancers. General observations from the study: CD4+ and CD8+ T cells in blood underwent clonal expansion by week 6 at 0.1 to 3.0 mg/kg. Compared with CD4+, CD8+ T cells on average had more expanded clones.

Exclusion applied to patients with autoimmune disease history or systemic immunosuppression. Produced via immunoSEQ multiplex PCR; TCRdb's table is partial and in-frame only. Of about 45,000 clones in the sample, 70% to 90% were seen once. In the case of this clone: The antigen is undetermined.

Losses at the gene ends were 9 bases for V and 6 bases for J; bases not matched to a gene: 13. There are 16 residues in the CDR3. Germline values: CDR1 PRHDT, CDR2 FYEKMQ (reference sequence). The input for sequencing was CD4+ or CD8+ T cells sorted from blood, taken in a trial of the OX40 agonist ivuxolimab. This sequence originates from an adult with an advanced solid tumor such as melanoma, head and neck, liver or kidney cancer. The chain joins TRBV13 to TRBJ1-4; 10 positions agree with TRBD1. In DNA form, the CDR3 reads TGTGCCAGTTCTCTACCCGCCGGGACAGGGGATGAAAAACTGTTTTTT. It yields the protein CASSLPAGTGDEKLFF. Full variable domain (rest looked up from reference TRBV13 and TRBJ1-4): AAGVIQSPRHLIKEKRETATLKCYPIPRHDTVYWYQQGPGQDPQFLISFYEKMQSDKGSIPDRFSAQQFSDYHSELNMSSLELGDSALYFCASSLPAGTGDEKLFFGSGTQLSVL.